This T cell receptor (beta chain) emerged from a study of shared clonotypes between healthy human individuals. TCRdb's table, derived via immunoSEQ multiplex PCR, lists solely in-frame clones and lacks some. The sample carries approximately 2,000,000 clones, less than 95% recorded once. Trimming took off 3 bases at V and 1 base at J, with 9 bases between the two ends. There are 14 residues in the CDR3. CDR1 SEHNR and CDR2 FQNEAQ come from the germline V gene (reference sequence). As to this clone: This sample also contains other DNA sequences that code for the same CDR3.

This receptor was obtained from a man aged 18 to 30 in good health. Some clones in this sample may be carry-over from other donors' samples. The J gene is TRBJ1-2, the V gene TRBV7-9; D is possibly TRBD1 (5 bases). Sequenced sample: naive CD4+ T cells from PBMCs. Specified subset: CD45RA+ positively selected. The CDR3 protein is CASSFGTFNYGYTF. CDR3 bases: TGTGCCAGCAGCTTTGGGACTTTTAACTATGGCTACACCTTC. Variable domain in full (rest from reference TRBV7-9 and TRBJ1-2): DTGVSQNPRHKITKRGQNVTFRCDPISEHNRLYWYRQTLGQGPEFLTYFQNEAQLEKSRLLSDRFSAERPKGSFSTLEIQRTEQGDSAMYLCASSFGTFNYGYTFGSGTRLTVV.